The source of this T cell receptor beta chain is a study of neurological immune-mediated disorders. Study observations and caveats: Levels of TCR clonal expansion peaked in HTLV-1-associated myelopathy and reached their lowest in multiple sclerosis, under those of healthy controls.

Synthesis of cDNA was accomplished via 5'RACE employing 10-nucleotide random UMIs. TCRdb re-derived calls from the 5' RACE reads in MiXCR, one entry per CDR3 protein. Among about 38,000 distinct CDR3 sequences, roughly 11% were seen once, and the ten largest hold 3% to 4.5%. The V gene's germline CDR1 is MGHDK and CDR2 SYGVNS. The CDR3 length is 14 residues. V lost 6 bases, J lost 3 bases, and 2 bases stayed unmatched. Many counts were recorded for this clonotype. Its antigen is unidentified. The sequencing sample was made of CD4+ T cells from blood. This receptor was identified in a woman in her 30s with HTLV-1-associated myelopathy (HAM/TSP). The chain carries TRBV25-1 and TRBJ1-6; TRBD1 aligns across 7 bases. CDR3 DNA sequence: TGTGCCAGCAGCCGGGACAGCTATAATTCACCCCTCCACTTT. Protein sequence: CASSRDSYNSPLHF. The full variable domain, its missing parts supplied by reference TRBV25-1 and TRBJ1-6, is EADIYQTPRYLVIGTGKKITLECSQTMGHDKMYWYQQDPGMELHLIHYSYGVNSTEKGDLSSESTVSRIRTEHFPLTLESARPSHTSQYLCASSRDSYNSPLHFGNGTRLTVT.